Following are 17 T cell receptor beta chains from one sample sequenced in a study of response to subunit inactivated influenza vaccine listed by TCRdb under 2018. The method was RT-PCR. The run used an Illumina HiSeq 2500. TCRdb handled the public reads itself, with Q25 trimming in fastp and clone calling in MiXCR, and kept productive beta chains. CDR3 protein duplicates are merged, each entry listing the most common genes and DNA. For this sample there are over 650,000 distinct CDR3 sequences; 15% to 20% appear just once. The ten largest clones take up 9.5% to 13% of the sample. Here the sequenced sample was PBMCs from blood, taken more than 4 days after vaccination. The receptors were gathered from a man aged 45 to 65 who received an inactivated influenza vaccine. Donor details come from another sample of the same person, matched by shared clones.

This clonotype was recorded a few times. The V call is TRBV10-3, the J call TRBJ1-4; 7 nucleotides line up with TRBD1. V lost 2 bases to trimming and J lost 8 bases; unmatched junction nucleotides: 5. The CDR3 length is 14 residues. Germline CDR1 reads ENHRY; CDR2 reads SYGVKD. The CDR3 nucleotides are TGTGCCATCAGTGAGGTGACAGGGAAAGAAAAACTGTTTTTT. It yields the protein CAISEVTGKEKLFF.

This sequence joins TRBV20-1 and TRBJ2-2, with TRBD1 matching 10 bases. Germline V gene sequence: CDR1 DFQATT, CDR2 SNEGSKA (reference sequence). Germline trimming cut 5 bases from V and 5 bases from J; bases unmatched to any gene: 8. The CDR3 covers 15 residues. CDR3 nucleotide sequence: TGCAGTGCTCGAAGACAGGGGGCATGGACCGGGGAGCTGTTTTTT. Translation: CSARRQGAWTGELFF.

The table lists this clonotype with a few counts. For the CDR3, the DNA is TGTGCCACTCGAAAAGCGGGAGGGCCGGAAAATGAGCAGTTCTTC. The encoded protein is CATRKAGGPENEQFF. The rearrangement links TRBV10-3 to TRBJ2-1, with 10 positions matching TRBD2. This CDR3 spans 15 amino acids. J gave up 7 bases and V 10 bases, and 13 bases lay outside the gene matches. Germline V gene sequence: CDR1 ENHRY, CDR2 SYGVKD.

A few counts support this clonotype. V usage is TRBV5-1 and J usage is TRBJ1-2, with no clear D. The V gene's germline CDR1 is SGHRS and CDR2 YFSETQ. This CDR3 spans 15 amino acids. Trimming pared 0 bases from V and 4 bases from J, leaving 13 bases between. The CDR3 bases are TGCGCCAGCAGCTTGGATGTCCGAAGACCCTATGGCTACACCTTC. Amino acid sequence: CASSLDVRRPYGYTF.

This clonotype was detected only a few times. The genes are TRBV28 and TRBJ1-2; TRBD1 is a possible D gene (5 bases). Germline loops: CDR1 MDHEN, CDR2 SYDVKM. This CDR3 comprises 13 residues. V lost 5 bases and J lost 1, with 8 bases in between. CDR3 in amino acids: CASSVTVNYGYTF. CDR3 in DNA: TGTGCCAGCAGTGTGACAGTTAACTATGGCTACACCTTC.

This clonotype has a count of ten or more. The V and J genes are TRBV6-1 and TRBJ2-2; D might be TRBD1 (5 bases). The germline V gene encodes CDR1 MNHNS and CDR2 SASEGT. Deletions cut 6 bases from V and 1 base from J, with 9 bases between. The CDR3 is 14 amino acids. The CDR3 loop is CASRGEGNTGELFF. The CDR3 nucleotides read TGTGCCAGCAGAGGGGAAGGGAACACCGGGGAGCTGTTTTTT.

V usage is TRBV7-2 and J usage is TRBJ2-3; 10 bases are shared with TRBD2. V lost 4 bases, J lost 6 bases, and 10 bases stayed unmatched. The CDR3 covers 16 residues. The germline CDR1 and CDR2 sequences are SGHTA and FQGNSA. CDR3 DNA sequence: TGTGCCAGCAGCTACCCCCAACTAGCGGGAATTGATACGCAGTATTTT. The encoded protein is CASSYPQLAGIDTQYF.

This clonotype was observed once. The chain has TRBV20-1 and TRBJ2-6; 7 bases are a match to TRBD1. Germline V lookup: CDR1 DFQATT, CDR2 SNEGSKA (reference sequence). V was clipped by 0 bases and J by 3 bases; unmatched bases: 11. The CDR3 loop spans 18 amino acids. CDR3 region: CSARDLEGGAGGANVLTF. In DNA form, the CDR3 reads TGCAGTGCTAGAGATCTTGAAGGGGGCGCGGGTGGGGCCAACGTCCTGACTTTC.

The table lists this clonotype with a few counts. The chain uses TRBV28 and TRBJ2-1, with TRBD2 matching over 7 bases. V shed 3 bases, J shed 2 bases, and the junction held 7 bases outside the gene matches. The length of the CDR3 is 16 residues. CDR1 MDHEN and CDR2 SYDVKM come from the germline V gene. The CDR3 DNA sequence: TGTGCCAGCAGTTTGAGTGGCGGGAGTGCCTACAATGAGCAGTTCTTC. This gives the protein CASSLSGGSAYNEQFF. The whole variable domain, filled in from reference TRBV28 and TRBJ2-1, reads DVKVTQSSRYLVKRTGEKVFLECVQDMDHENMFWYRQDPGLGLRLIYFSYDVKMKEKGDIPEGYSVSREKKERFSLILESASTNQTSMYLCASSLSGGSAYNEQFFGPGTRLTVL.

V and J are TRBV27 and TRBJ1-3; TRBD1 is a possible D gene (5 bases). The CDR3 sequence is 16 residues long. V lost 5 bases and J lost 0, with 14 bases in between. Per germline, CDR1 MNHEY and CDR2 SMNVEV (reference sequence). The CDR3, as DNA: TGTGCCAGCAGTGGGGGACCTCCGTACTCTGGAAACACCATATATTTT. Protein: CASSGGPPYSGNTIYF.

This chain links TRBV29-1 with TRBJ1-1; D is perhaps TRBD1 (5 bases). The CDR3 spans 13 residues. Trimming removed 4 bases at V and 2 bases at J, with 11 bases between. In germline, CDR1 is SQVTM, CDR2 ANQGSEA. In DNA form, the CDR3 reads TGCAGCGTTGTGTCAGGGATCAACACTGAAGCTTTCTTT. Its translation is CSVVSGINTEAFF.

This clonotype has only a few counts. This rearrangement joins TRBV7-9 to TRBJ2-3; D gene ambiguous. Germline V CDR1 and CDR2: SEHNR, FQNEAQ (reference sequence). The CDR3 extends over 12 amino acids. The V end was cut by 5 bases, the J end by 6 bases, with 9 bases between. In DNA form, the CDR3 reads TGTGCCAGCAGCCATACTGCGGATACGCAGTATTTT. This gives the protein CASSHTADTQYF.

This chain links TRBV29-1 with TRBJ1-2; D remains ambiguous. The V gene lost 4 bases and the J gene lost 0 bases, with 6 bases spanning the gap. This CDR3 is 12 amino acids long. Germline V lookup: CDR1 SQVTM, CDR2 ANQGSEA. Here the CDR3 reads CSVAGTNYGYTF. The CDR3 coding sequence is TGCAGCGTTGCCGGGACTAACTATGGCTACACCTTC.

This clonotype was picked up a small number of times. This chain connects TRBV18 to TRBJ2-1; D unresolved. The germline V gene has CDR1 KGHSH and CDR2 LQKENI. The CDR3 contains 14 residues. Trimming took 0 bases from V and 6 from J, leaving 9 bases between them. The CDR3 here is CASSPPNEGNEQFF. CDR3 DNA sequence: TGTGCCAGCTCACCACCGAACGAAGGCAATGAGCAGTTCTTC. Variable domain in full (rest from reference TRBV18 and TRBJ2-1): NAGVMQNPRHLVRRRGQEARLRCSPMKGHSHVYWYRQLPEEGLKFMVYLQKENIIDESGMPKERFSAEFPKEGPSILRIQQVVRGDSAAYFCASSPPNEGNEQFFGPGTRLTVL.

This clonotype came up a few times. The chain links TRBV25-1 to TRBJ1-6; 8 nucleotides align to TRBD1. Germline trimming cut 6 bases from V and 9 bases from J; bases unmatched to any gene: 7. CDR3 length: 14 residues. Germline lookup yields CDR1 MGHDK and CDR2 SYGVNS. The CDR3 spells CASSTTGESSPLHF. The CDR3 DNA is TGTGCCAGCAGCACGACAGGGGAAAGTTCACCCCTCCACTTT.

This rearrangement joins TRBV4-2 to TRBJ1-5; no definite D call. In germline, CDR1 is LGHNA, CDR2 YNFKEQ. Trimming shortened V by 0 bases and J by 10 bases, and 10 bases separated the two germline ends. This CDR3 spans 13 amino acids. CDR3 DNA sequence: TGTGCCAGCAGCCAAGATGTGCAGGACCCCCAGCATTTT. Translating gives CASSQDVQDPQHF.

This clonotype turned up a few times. As DNA, the CDR3 is TGTGCCAGCAGCTTACGTAGGGGGGGCCGCACCGGGGAGCTGTTTTTT. Its translation: CASSLRRGGRTGELFF. The V gene is TRBV7-2, the J gene TRBJ2-2; D is perhaps TRBD2 (7 bases). Trimming pared 2 bases from V and 4 bases from J, leaving 14 bases between. Germline V lookup: CDR1 SGHTA, CDR2 FQGNSA. This CDR3 is 16 amino acids long.